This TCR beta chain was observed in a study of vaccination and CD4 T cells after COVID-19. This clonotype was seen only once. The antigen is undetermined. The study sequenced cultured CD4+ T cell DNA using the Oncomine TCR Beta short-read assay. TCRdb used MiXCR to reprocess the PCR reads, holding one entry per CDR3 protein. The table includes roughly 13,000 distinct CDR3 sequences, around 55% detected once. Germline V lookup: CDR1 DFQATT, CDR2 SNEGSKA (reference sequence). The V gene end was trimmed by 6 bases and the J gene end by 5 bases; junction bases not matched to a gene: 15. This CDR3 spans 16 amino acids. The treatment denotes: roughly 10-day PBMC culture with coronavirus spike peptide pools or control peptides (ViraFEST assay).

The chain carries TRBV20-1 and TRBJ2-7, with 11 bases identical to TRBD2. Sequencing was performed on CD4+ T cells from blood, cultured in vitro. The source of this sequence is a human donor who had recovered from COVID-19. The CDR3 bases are TGCAGTGCCCCAGCTAGCGGGAGGATCATAGGGCACGAGCAGTACTTC. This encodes CSAPASGRIIGHEQYF.